The rows below give T cell receptor beta chains drawn from one sample of a study of blood T cells in healthy people across ages. TCRdb passed the 5' RACE reads through MiXCR, listing each CDR3 protein once. The data contain roughly 800,000 distinct CDR3 sequences, roughly 26% of them singletons. This sample also appeared in a second study, on T cells of mothers and their children.

Source material: blood. The receptors here all came from a boy younger than 18 in good health. Each CDR3 is given with its conserved first and last residue. Each record gives: V gene, J gene, clone size, D gene, CDR3 protein, CDR3 DNA. D genes are given only for firm matches. Some rows have no size entry. The others give once, few or many, or a class for an expanded clone.

>TRBV7-6|TRBJ2-3|.|TRBD2
CASRPTFTSGLTDTQYF
TGTGCCAGCAGGCCTACATTTACTAGCGGCCTCACAGATACGCAGTATTTT
>TRBV7-3|TRBJ2-5|few|.
CASSSVRVLFF
TGTGCCAGCAGCTCAGTGAGGGTCCTGTTCTTC
>TRBV4-2|TRBJ1-4|.|TRBD1
CASSPGDSTTNEKLFF
TGTGCCAGCAGCCCCGGGGACAGCACAACTAATGAAAAACTGTTTTTT
>TRBV10-2|TRBJ2-7|many|TRBD1
CASSELGGFGEQYF
TGCGCCAGCAGTGAGTTAGGGGGCTTCGGCGAGCAGTACTTC
>TRBV10-3|TRBJ2-7|.|.
CAITQGQGREQYF
TGTGCCATCACTCAGGGGCAGGGTCGCGAGCAGTACTTC
>TRBV18|TRBJ2-7|.|.
CASSPGPDYEQYF
TGTGCCAGCTCACCGGGACCAGACTACGAGCAGTACTTC
>TRBV12-5|TRBJ1-2|.|.
CASGLPPENYGYTF
TGTGCTAGTGGTTTGCCCCCCGAAAACTATGGCTACACCTTC
>TRBV20-1|TRBJ2-7|few|TRBD2
CSAPIAGAIYEQYF
TGCAGTGCTCCGATAGCGGGAGCAATCTACGAGCAGTACTTC
>TRBV4-1|TRBJ1-2|.|TRBD1
CASSHLGQGNYGYTF
TGCGCCAGCAGCCATTTGGGACAGGGAAACTATGGCTACACCTTC
>TRBV6-6|TRBJ1-4|few|.
CASLSPMNEKLFF
TGTGCCAGTTTAAGCCCTATGAATGAAAAACTGTTTTTT
>TRBV2|TRBJ1-5|.|.
CASTYWAGNQPQHF
TGTGCCAGCACCTACTGGGCCGGCAATCAGCCCCAGCATTTT
>TRBV10-3|TRBJ2-1|few|TRBD1
CAISKTGASSYNEQFF
TGTGCCATCAGTAAGACAGGGGCGAGCTCCTACAATGAGCAGTTCTTC
>TRBV6-6|TRBJ2-3|.|.
CASRWGGQGDTQYF
TGTGCCAGCAGGTGGGGGGGCCAGGGAGATACGCAGTATTTT
>TRBV20-1|TRBJ2-3|few|.
CSAENQDTQYF
TGCAGTGCTGAGAATCAGGATACGCAGTATTTT
>TRBV28|TRBJ1-1|.|.
CASTFRLSDTEAFF
TGTGCCAGCACCTTCCGGCTGTCGGACACTGAAGCTTTCTTT
>TRBV5-1|TRBJ2-5|few|TRBD2
CASSSRTSGGKETQYF
TGCGCCAGCAGTTCCCGGACTAGCGGGGGAAAAGAGACCCAGTACTTC
>TRBV5-1|TRBJ2-5|.|TRBD1
CASSPQGPKETQYF
TGCGCCAGCAGCCCACAGGGGCCAAAGGAGACCCAGTACTTC
>TRBV28|TRBJ2-7|.|.
CASSLQGKDEQYF
TGTGCCAGCAGTTTACAGGGAAAGGACGAGCAGTACTTC
>TRBV29-1|TRBJ1-3|few|TRBD1
CSVGDSTYGNTIYF
TGCAGCGTTGGGGACAGCACTTATGGAAACACCATATATTTT
>TRBV5-6|TRBJ1-5|.|.
CASSQGRGRQPQHF
TGTGCCAGCAGTCAGGGTAGGGGACGTCAGCCCCAGCATTTT
>TRBV6-1|TRBJ1-2|.|.
CASSERFANYGYTF
TGTGCCAGCAGTGAAAGGTTTGCTAACTATGGCTACACCTTC
>TRBV10-2|TRBJ2-7|few|TRBD2
CASSDNSAGEYEQYF
TGCGCCAGCAGCGACAATTCAGCGGGGGAGTACGAGCAGTACTTC
>TRBV6-5|TRBJ2-4|few|.
CASTNPDSGIQYF
TGTGCCAGCACCAACCCAGATTCGGGCATTCAGTACTTC
>TRBV2|TRBJ1-6|.|.
CASGALGNSPLHF
TGTGCCAGCGGTGCACTGGGGAATTCACCCCTCCACTTT
>TRBV5-5|TRBJ1-1|.|.
CASSPAALIGAFF
TGTGCCAGCAGCCCAGCGGCCTTAATCGGGGCTTTCTTT
>TRBV20-1|TRBJ2-1|few|TRBD1
CSAGPDRNEQFF
TGCAGTGCCGGTCCGGACAGGAATGAGCAGTTCTTC
>TRBV11-1|TRBJ1-1|few|.
CASSSGRRPAEAFF
TGTGCCAGCAGCTCTGGACGGCGGCCGGCTGAAGCTTTCTTT
>TRBV20-1|TRBJ2-5|.|.
CSARDYGPQETQYF
TGCAGTGCTAGAGATTACGGGCCCCAAGAGACCCAGTACTTC
>TRBV9|TRBJ1-2|.|.
CASSVVPPTGFNYGYTF
TGTGCCAGCAGCGTAGTCCCACCGACGGGTTTTAACTATGGCTACACCTTC
>TRBV7-9|TRBJ2-5|few|TRBD1
CASSLGQGMSTQETQYF
TGTGCCAGCAGCTTAGGACAGGGGATGAGCACACAAGAGACCCAGTACTTC
>TRBV10-2|TRBJ1-6|.|.
CASSELGDWPPLHF
TGCGCCAGCAGTGAGTTGGGGGACTGGCCACCCCTCCACTTT
>TRBV12-3/TRBV12-4|TRBJ2-2|.|TRBD1
CASGGRTGVDTGELFF
TGTGCCAGCGGAGGCCGGACAGGGGTGGACACCGGGGAGCTGTTTTTT
>TRBV28|TRBJ2-5|few|TRBD2
CASSGSRLAGPGETQYF
TGTGCCAGCAGTGGGTCCCGGCTAGCGGGGCCAGGGGAGACCCAGTACTTC
>TRBV5-5|TRBJ2-7|few|.
CASSLADGRAPTYEQYF
TGTGCCAGCAGCTTGGCGGACGGACGGGCCCCGACCTACGAGCAGTACTTC
>TRBV9|TRBJ2-7|few|.
CASSVALGGSYEQYF
TGTGCCAGCAGCGTAGCCCTAGGAGGGAGCTACGAGCAGTACTTC
>TRBV18|TRBJ2-3|.|TRBD2
CASSPPWETSRATDTQYF
TGTGCCAGCTCACCACCGTGGGAGACTAGCAGAGCCACAGATACGCAGTATTTT
>TRBV15|TRBJ2-7|.|.
CATSRGSQGLFEQYF
TGTGCCACCAGCAGAGGTTCACAGGGTCTTTTTGAGCAGTACTTC
>TRBV3-1|TRBJ2-2|few|.
CASSVHRVPNTGELFF
TGTGCCAGCAGCGTCCACAGGGTGCCGAACACCGGGGAGCTGTTTTTT
>TRBV29-1|TRBJ2-5|few|.
CSVARQYQETQYF
TGCAGCGTTGCCCGACAGTACCAAGAGACCCAGTACTTC
>TRBV7-3|TRBJ2-3|few|.
CASSLEGSSTDTQYF
TGTGCCAGCAGCTTAGAGGGCTCTAGCACAGATACGCAGTATTTT
>TRBV5-1|TRBJ2-3|.|.
CASSQVENTQYF
TGCGCCAGCAGCCAGGTTGAAAATACGCAGTATTTT
>TRBV11-2|TRBJ2-3|.|.
CASSLDLGTQTDTQYF
TGTGCCAGCAGCTTAGATCTGGGGACTCAGACAGATACGCAGTATTTT
>TRBV20-1|TRBJ2-7|.|.
CSARAQARLARQYF
TGCAGTGCTAGAGCGCAGGCCCGCCTAGCGCGGCAGTACTTC
>TRBV29-1|TRBJ1-2|.|TRBD1
CTVGTGNYGYTF
TGCACCGTGGGGACAGGGAACTATGGCTACACCTTC
>TRBV5-5|TRBJ2-1|.|.
CASSYTLVANEQFF
TGTGCCAGCAGTTATACGTTGGTTGCAAATGAGCAGTTCTTC